Below, 30 T cell receptor beta chains from the same sample are listed, as sequenced in a study of cytomegalovirus exposure and HLA in healthy donors. 13 Jbeta primers and 60 Vbeta primers were used for the PCR. TCRdb's copy holds only in-frame clones and misses some; the assay was immunoSEQ multiplex PCR. Of about 120,000 clones in the sample, about 75% were seen once. The sequencing sample was made of PBMCs. The receptors originated from a middle-aged woman in good health and CMV-seropositive.

This clone has just a few counts. The rearrangement links TRBV30 to TRBJ2-1; 7 nucleotides agree with TRBD2. Losses at the gene ends were 3 bases for V and 9 bases for J; bases not matched to a gene: 8. Germline V gives CDR1 GTSNPN, CDR2 SVGIG (reference sequence). The length of the CDR3 is 13 residues. The CDR3 bases are TGTGCCTGGAGCCCTACTAGCGCGACTGAGCAGTTCTTC. Protein sequence: CAWSPTSATEQFF.

This clone came up a few times. The chain recombines TRBV7-9 with TRBJ1-2, with 7 nucleotides matching TRBD1. The V gene end was trimmed by 1 base and the J gene end by 4 bases; junction bases not matched to a gene: 3. The V gene's germline CDR1 is SEHNR and CDR2 FQNEAQ (reference sequence). This CDR3 has 14 residues. CDR3 amino acids: CASSLDRGSYGYTF. Written as DNA, the CDR3 is TGTGCCAGCAGCTTAGACAGGGGTAGCTATGGCTACACCTTC.

The CDR3 nucleotides read TGTGCCAGCACCCAAGACCCGGGTGACTATGGCTACACCTTC. Translation gives CASTQDPGDYGYTF. V usage is TRBV2 and J usage is TRBJ1-2; D call uncertain. This CDR3 region has 14 residues. Germline V lookup: CDR1 SNHLY, CDR2 FYNNEI. The V end was cut by 7 bases, the J end by 3 bases, with 15 bases between.

CDR3: CASSSSGGAADTQYF. The CDR3 DNA sequence: TGTGCCAGCAGCAGTAGCGGGGGGGCTGCAGATACGCAGTATTTT. The V call is TRBV5-8, the J call TRBJ2-3; 11 bases align to TRBD2. There are 15 residues in the CDR3. The trim removed 4 bases at V and 4 bases at J, leaving 5 bases unmatched. Germline CDR1 SGHTS, CDR2 YDEGEE.

The rearrangement links TRBV19 to TRBJ1-1, with 7 bases lining up with TRBD1. With V trimmed by 6 bases and J by 2 bases, 6 bases remained unmatched. This CDR3 spans 14 amino acids. Germline loops: CDR1 LNHDA, CDR2 SQIVND (reference sequence). The chain's CDR3 is CASRNRGRNTEAFF. The CDR3 DNA reads as TGTGCCAGTAGAAACAGGGGTCGTAACACTGAAGCTTTCTTT.

The chain joins TRBV7-2 to TRBJ2-7; D not resolved. Germline lookup yields CDR1 SGHTA and CDR2 FQGNSA. V lost 3 bases, J lost 0 bases, and 12 bases lay in between. The CDR3 length is 15 residues. For the CDR3, the DNA is TGTGCCAGCAGCTTTCCAGGAAGGAACTCCTACGAGCAGTACTTC. Protein product: CASSFPGRNSYEQYF.

This clone was counted a few times. The same CDR3 also results from other DNA sequences found in this sample. V and J are TRBV28 and TRBJ2-2, with D perhaps matching TRBD2 (6 bases). Trimming stripped 4 bases from V and 5 bases from J, with 8 bases between. The germline CDR1 and CDR2 sequences are MDHEN and SYDVKM. The CDR3 runs to 13 residues. For the CDR3, the DNA is TGTGCCAGCAGTTCGCGGGGAACCGGGGAGCTGTTTTTT. Amino acids: CASSSRGTGELFF.

DNA of the CDR3: TGTGCCAGCAGCCTGGGACAGGGCGCTGAAAAACTGTTTTTT. Its translation is CASSLGQGAEKLFF. The rearrangement joins TRBV7-9 to TRBJ1-4, with 9 bases fitting TRBD1. Germline CDR1 is SEHNR and CDR2 is FQNEAQ (reference sequence). V shed 5 bases and J 7 bases; nucleotides not matched to a gene: 5. The CDR3 spans 14 residues.

The CDR3 region is CASRVSGMADTQYF. CDR3 sequence (DNA): TGTGCCAGCAGGGTTAGCGGGATGGCAGATACGCAGTATTTT. The chain links TRBV27 to TRBJ2-3; 8 nucleotides match TRBD2. CDR1 MNHEY and CDR2 SMNVEV come from the germline V gene (reference sequence). The CDR3 length is 14 residues. V lost 6 bases and J lost 4; bases outside the gene matches: 6.

V is TRBV30 and J is TRBJ2-3; 9 bases map to TRBD2. Looked up from germline, CDR1 is GTSNPN and CDR2 is SVGIG (reference sequence). This CDR3 contains 15 residues. V lost 0 bases and J lost 8; bases outside the gene matches: 9. CDR3 protein: CAWSVGGGDHGTQYF. CDR3 in DNA: TGTGCCTGGAGTGTGGGCGGGGGGGACCATGGTACGCAGTATTTT.

The chain carries TRBV6-1 and TRBJ2-2; the match to TRBD2 covers 11 bases. This CDR3 spans 14 amino acids. Per the germline V gene, CDR1 is MNHNS and CDR2 is SASEGT. Losses at the gene ends were 8 bases for V and 4 bases for J; bases not matched to a gene: 3. The CDR3 sequence: CASQGLAVTGELFF. The CDR3 coding sequence is TGTGCCAGCCAGGGACTAGCGGTCACCGGGGAGCTGTTTTTT.

This clone appeared a single time. The CDR3 loop is CSVEAGVGTEAFF. The DNA for the CDR3 is TGCAGCGTTGAAGCGGGGGTTGGCACTGAAGCTTTCTTT. This chain uses TRBV29-1 with TRBJ1-1, with D possibly matching TRBD1 (5 bases). Deletions cut 1 base from V and 4 bases from J, with 10 bases between. The CDR3 covers 13 residues. Germline-derived CDR1 and CDR2 are SQVTM and ANQGSEA.

V is TRBV4-2 and J is TRBJ2-6, with 7 bases lining up with TRBD1. Germline values: CDR1 LGHNA, CDR2 YNFKEQ. V lost 4 bases to trimming and J lost 4 bases; unmatched junction nucleotides: 19. This CDR3 comprises 20 residues. In nucleotides, the CDR3 is TGTGCCAGCAGCCCCTCCGGTTGGGGAACAGGGGTTAACGGGGCCAACGTCCTGACTTTC. Translated: CASSPSGWGTGVNGANVLTF.

This chain joins TRBV7-3 and TRBJ2-7, with 9 bases that match TRBD1. J was trimmed by 3 bases and V by 5 bases; bases with no gene match: 2. This CDR3 contains 13 residues. From germline, CDR1 is SGHTA and CDR2 FQGTGA. The CDR3, as DNA: TGTGCCAGCAGCGAGACAGGGGGCTACGAGCAGTACTTC. It is translated as CASSETGGYEQYF.

The chain has TRBV10-2 and TRBJ1-1; TRBD1 matches 7 bases. The CDR3 extends over 12 amino acids. The J segment lost 7 bases and the V segment lost 7 bases, leaving 6 bases of the junction unmatched. Germline V lookup: CDR1 WSHSY, CDR2 SAAADI. The CDR3 is CASIAQGNEAFF. CDR3 bases: TGCGCCAGCATAGCACAGGGGAATGAAGCTTTCTTT.

The chain combines TRBV5-1 with TRBJ1-1, with TRBD1 as a possible D gene (5 bases). The CDR3 covers 16 residues. The germline CDR1 and CDR2 sequences are SGHRS and YFSETQ. Trimming took off 2 bases at V and 1 base at J, with 15 bases between the two ends. CDR3 sequence reads: CASSFPGRGPNTEAFF. The CDR3 nucleotides read TGCGCCAGCAGCTTCCCAGGGAGGGGACCGAACACTGAAGCTTTCTTT.

About this clone itself: Other DNA sequences within the sample encode an identical CDR3. The rearrangement uses TRBV2 and TRBJ1-1, with 8 bases aligning to TRBD1. This CDR3 has 13 amino acids. Germline V gives CDR1 SNHLY, CDR2 FYNNEI. V lost 6 bases and J lost 4; bases outside the gene matches: 4. The CDR3 bases are TGTGCCAGCAGCGGACAGGGAGGCACTGAAGCTTTCTTT. Amino acids: CASSGQGGTEAFF. Full variable domain (rest looked up from reference TRBV2 and TRBJ1-1): EPEVTQTPSHQVTQMGQEVILRCVPISNHLYFYWYRQILGQKVEFLVSFYNNEISEKSEIFDDQFSVERPDGSNFTLKIRSTKLEDSAMYFCASSGQGGTEAFFGQGTRLTVV.

J is TRBJ1-2 and V is TRBV7-9; perhaps TRBD1 as D (5 bases). The germline V gene has CDR1 SEHNR and CDR2 FQNEAQ (reference sequence). This CDR3 comprises 16 residues. Trimming stripped 7 bases from V and 4 bases from J, with 22 bases between. The CDR3 nucleotides read TGTGCCAGCACCCCCCGGGTAGGACAACACTTCTATGGCTACACCTTC. Amino acids: CASTPRVGQHFYGYTF.

This clone occurred a few times. The chain is built from TRBV27 and TRBJ2-3, with 9 bases matching TRBD2. From germline, CDR1 is MNHEY and CDR2 SMNVEV (reference sequence). Germline trimming cut 2 bases from V and 5 bases from J; bases unmatched to any gene: 8. The CDR3 is made up of 16 amino acids. The CDR3 region is CASSLIGPSGKDTQYF. The CDR3 nucleotides are TGTGCCAGCAGTTTAATCGGCCCTAGCGGGAAAGATACGCAGTATTTT.

The rearrangement links TRBV5-1 to TRBJ1-1; D unresolved. Germline V CDR1 and CDR2: SGHRS, YFSETQ. CDR3 length: 16 amino acids. Trimming removed 2 bases from V and 5 bases from J, with 19 bases in between. The CDR3 nucleotides read TGCGCCAGCAGCTTCGAAGGAGGAGGTAGGTGGACTGAAGCTTTCTTT. It translates to CASSFEGGGRWTEAFF.

The rearrangement uses TRBV30 and TRBJ2-5; possible D gene TRBD2, 5 bases. This CDR3 has 16 residues. The V end lost 3 bases, the J end lost 5 bases, and 22 bases lay between the germline ends. Germline CDR1 GTSNPN, CDR2 SVGIG (reference sequence). CDR3 coding DNA: TGTGCCTGGAGCGGCCTCGGGGTAAGCTCCACGGAGACCCAGTACTTC. This codes for CAWSGLGVSSTETQYF.

The chain carries TRBV12-5 and TRBJ2-1; the match to TRBD2 covers 7 bases. Germline loops: CDR1 LGHNT, CDR2 FRNRAP. V trimming: 6 bases; J trimming: 10 bases; junction bases outside the gene matches: 6. The CDR3 is made up of 12 amino acids. CDR3 bases: TGTGCTAGTGGCCACACTAGCGACGAGCAGTTCTTC. As protein: CASGHTSDEQFF. Full variable domain (remainder filled in from reference TRBV12-5 and TRBJ2-1): DARVTQTPRHKVTEMGQEVTMRCQPILGHNTVFWYRQTMMQGLELLAYFRNRAPLDDSGMPKDRFSAEMPDATLATLKIQPSEPRDSAVYFCASGHTSDEQFFGPGTRLTVL.

The chain is built from TRBV7-9 and TRBJ2-7, with TRBD2 matching over 9 bases. In germline, CDR1 is SEHNR, CDR2 FQNEAQ (reference sequence). Trimming at V came to 5 bases and at J to 5 bases, leaving 10 bases not matched to a gene. The length of the CDR3 is 15 residues. CDR3 region: CASSPGRGRGDEQYF. CDR3 coding DNA: TGTGCCAGCAGCCCAGGTCGCGGGAGGGGGGACGAGCAGTACTTC.

Ten or more counts support this clone. The chain is built from TRBV6-4 and TRBJ2-2; 8 nucleotides align to TRBD2. In germline, CDR1 is MRHNA, CDR2 SNTAGT. This CDR3 is built from 16 residues. The J segment lost 4 bases and the V segment lost 3 bases, leaving 7 bases of the junction unmatched. For the CDR3, the DNA is TGTGCCAGCAGTGAATCGAGCGGGAGTGCCACCGGGGAGCTGTTTTTT. Translating it yields CASSESSGSATGELFF.

The sample holds a few counts of this clone. The chain is built from TRBV19 and TRBJ2-1; 9 bases match TRBD2. This CDR3 is built from 15 residues. After removal of 7 bases from V and 10 bases from J, the junction contained 14 bases not matched to a gene. Germline V gene sequence: CDR1 LNHDA, CDR2 SQIVND (reference sequence). The CDR3: CASKVEAGGFGEQFF. CDR3 coding DNA: TGTGCCAGTAAGGTGGAAGCGGGGGGTTTCGGGGAGCAGTTCTTC.

The CDR3 DNA follows: TGTGCCAGCATGAACCGGGGGACTGAAGCTTTCTTT. Its protein product is CASMNRGTEAFF. V gene TRBV2 combines with J gene TRBJ1-1; tentatively, D is TRBD1 (5 bases). CDR1 and CDR2 from the germline V gene are SNHLY and FYNNEI. With 7 bases removed from V and 5 bases from J, the gap between germline ends came to 11 bases. This CDR3 has 12 amino acids.

The chain has TRBV28 and TRBJ1-4; no clear D gene. CDR3 length equals 15 residues. The germline gives CDR1 MDHEN, CDR2 SYDVKM. V lost 5 bases and J lost 0, with 10 bases in between. The CDR3 DNA reads as TGTGCCAGCAGTCTCGTCCGTGCAACTAATGAAAAACTGTTTTTT. This translates into CASSLVRATNEKLFF.

This chain connects TRBV4-2 to TRBJ1-4, with 8 bases matching TRBD1. J was trimmed by 7 bases and V by 4 bases; bases with no gene match: 5. The germline V gene has CDR1 LGHNA and CDR2 YNFKEQ. This CDR3 is built from 14 residues. The CDR3 reads CASSPRTGSEKLFF. The CDR3, as DNA: TGTGCCAGCAGCCCGCGGACAGGGTCTGAAAAACTGTTTTTT.

The chain recombines TRBV7-9 with TRBJ2-1, with 10 bases fitting TRBD2. Unmatched junction bases numbered 4, after V lost 2 bases and J lost 3 bases. The CDR3 sequence is 16 residues long. CDR1 and CDR2 from the germline V gene are SEHNR and FQNEAQ (reference sequence). CDR3 region: CASSLSGGAVYNEQFF. The CDR3 nucleotides read TGTGCCAGCAGCTTAAGCGGGGGGGCCGTCTACAATGAGCAGTTCTTC.

This chain connects TRBV6-4 to TRBJ1-6; TRBD1 is a possible D gene (6 bases). The CDR3 runs 13 residues. Trimming left V 6 bases short and J 7 bases short, with 10 bases between. CDR1 and CDR2 (germline): MRHNA, SNTAGT. CDR3 region: CASSTGYNSPLHF. CDR3 bases: TGTGCCAGCAGCACAGGGTACAATTCACCCCTCCACTTT.